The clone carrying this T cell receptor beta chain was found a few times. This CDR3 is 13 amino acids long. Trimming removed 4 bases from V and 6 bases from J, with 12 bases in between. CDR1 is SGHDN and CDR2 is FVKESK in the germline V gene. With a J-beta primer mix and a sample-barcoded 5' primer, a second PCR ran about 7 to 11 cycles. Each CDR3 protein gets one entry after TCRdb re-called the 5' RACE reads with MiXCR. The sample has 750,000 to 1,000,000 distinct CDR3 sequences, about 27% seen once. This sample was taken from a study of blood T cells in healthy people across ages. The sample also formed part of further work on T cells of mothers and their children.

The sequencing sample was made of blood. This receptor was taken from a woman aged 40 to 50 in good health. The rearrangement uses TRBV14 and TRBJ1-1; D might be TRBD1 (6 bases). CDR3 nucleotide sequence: TGTGCCAGCAGCCCCCGAGAGGGGGCTGAAGCTTTCTTT. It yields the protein CASSPREGAEAFF.